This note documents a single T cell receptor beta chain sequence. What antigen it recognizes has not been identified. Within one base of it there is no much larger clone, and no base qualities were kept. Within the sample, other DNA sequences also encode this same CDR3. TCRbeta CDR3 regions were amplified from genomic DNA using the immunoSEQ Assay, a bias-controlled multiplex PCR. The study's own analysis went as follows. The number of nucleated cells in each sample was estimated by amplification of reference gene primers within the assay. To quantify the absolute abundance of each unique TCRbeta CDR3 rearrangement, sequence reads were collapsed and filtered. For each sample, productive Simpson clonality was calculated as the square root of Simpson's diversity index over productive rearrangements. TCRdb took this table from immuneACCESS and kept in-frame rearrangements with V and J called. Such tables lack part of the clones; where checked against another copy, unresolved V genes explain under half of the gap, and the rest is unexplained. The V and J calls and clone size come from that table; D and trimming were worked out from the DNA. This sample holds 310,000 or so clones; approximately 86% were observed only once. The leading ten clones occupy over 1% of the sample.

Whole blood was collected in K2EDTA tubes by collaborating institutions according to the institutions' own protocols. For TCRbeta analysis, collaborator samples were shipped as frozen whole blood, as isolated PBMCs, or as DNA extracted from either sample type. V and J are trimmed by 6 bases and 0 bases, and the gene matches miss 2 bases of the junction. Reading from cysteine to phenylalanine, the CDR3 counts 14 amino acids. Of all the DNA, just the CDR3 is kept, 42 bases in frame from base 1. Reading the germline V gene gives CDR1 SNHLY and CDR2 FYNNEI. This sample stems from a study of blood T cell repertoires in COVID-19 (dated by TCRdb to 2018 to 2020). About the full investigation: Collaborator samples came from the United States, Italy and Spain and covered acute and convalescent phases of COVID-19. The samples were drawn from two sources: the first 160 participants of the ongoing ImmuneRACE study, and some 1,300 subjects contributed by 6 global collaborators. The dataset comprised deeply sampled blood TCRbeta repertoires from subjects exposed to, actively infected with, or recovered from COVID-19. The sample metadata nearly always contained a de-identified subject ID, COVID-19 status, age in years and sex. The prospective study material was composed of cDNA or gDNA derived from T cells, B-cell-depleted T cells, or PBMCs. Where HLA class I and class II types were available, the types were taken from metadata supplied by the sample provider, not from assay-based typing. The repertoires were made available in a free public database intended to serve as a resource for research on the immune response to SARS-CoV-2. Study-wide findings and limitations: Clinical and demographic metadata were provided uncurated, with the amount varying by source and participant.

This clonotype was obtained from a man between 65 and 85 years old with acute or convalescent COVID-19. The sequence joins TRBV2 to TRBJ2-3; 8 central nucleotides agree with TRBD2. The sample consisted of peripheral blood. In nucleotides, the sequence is TGTGCCAGCAGGTTAGCGGGAAGCACAGATACGCAGTATTTT. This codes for CASRLAGSTDTQYF.